Listed below are T cell receptor beta chains from one sample, sequenced in a study of CD8 T cells in Susac syndrome. From the immunoSEQ multiplex PCR reads, TCRdb called clonotypes with MiXCR, one entry per CDR3 protein. The sample contains about 120,000 distinct CDR3 sequences, approximately 91% of which appear only once. Sequenced sample: CD4+ T cells from PBMCs. Receptor source: a human donor in good health. CDR3s include the opening cysteine and the closing phenylalanine or tryptophan. Fields, in order: D gene, V gene, J gene, clone size, CDR3 DNA, CDR3 protein. D genes are given only for firm matches. Only part of the rows carry a size: once, few, many, or a class if the clone is expanded.

D gene: .; V gene: TRBV29-1; J gene: TRBJ1-4; clone size: once; CDR3 DNA: TGCAGCGCCCTGGTCGGGGAGCCACTGTTTTTT; CDR3 protein: CSALVGEPLFF
D gene: .; V gene: TRBV10-2; J gene: TRBJ2-1; clone size: .; CDR3 DNA: TGCGCCAGCAGTGAACGTAGTTTAACCCCGTTCTTC; CDR3 protein: CASSERSLTPFF
D gene: TRBD2; V gene: TRBV20-1; J gene: TRBJ2-7; clone size: .; CDR3 DNA: TGCAGTGCTATCGGCGAGCTAGCGGGATCCGAGCAGTACTTC; CDR3 protein: CSAIGELAGSEQYF
D gene: .; V gene: TRBV3-1; J gene: TRBJ1-2; clone size: .; CDR3 DNA: TGTGCCAGCAGCACCTCAGCCCGACCGTCAGAGGGTTTCACCTTC; CDR3 protein: CASSTSARPSEGFTF
D gene: TRBD2; V gene: TRBV6-6; J gene: TRBJ2-7; clone size: .; CDR3 DNA: TGTGCCAGTAAACTAGCGGGGAGAACCTACGAGCAGTACTTC; CDR3 protein: CASKLAGRTYEQYF
D gene: TRBD2; V gene: TRBV13; J gene: TRBJ2-5; clone size: .; CDR3 DNA: TGTGCCAGCAGCCAACGGGCGGGAGCCGAAGAGACCCAGTACTTC; CDR3 protein: CASSQRAGAEETQYF
D gene: .; V gene: TRBV29-1; J gene: TRBJ2-6; clone size: .; CDR3 DNA: TGCAGCGTTGAAGTAGGGGCTGGGGCCAACGTCCTGACTTTC; CDR3 protein: CSVEVGAGANVLTF
D gene: .; V gene: TRBV7-2; J gene: TRBJ2-1; clone size: few; CDR3 DNA: TGTGCCAGCAGCCCCGTGGGGAGCTCCTACAATGAGCAGTTCTTC; CDR3 protein: CASSPVGSSYNEQFF
D gene: .; V gene: TRBV5-5; J gene: TRBJ2-5; clone size: .; CDR3 DNA: TGTGCCAGCAGCTTGTCGCCAGACGGAGAGACCCAGTACTTC; CDR3 protein: CASSLSPDGETQYF
D gene: TRBD2; V gene: TRBV6-2/TRBV6-3; J gene: TRBJ2-1; clone size: .; CDR3 DNA: TGTGCCAGCAGGGCGGGAGGCCTATACAATGAGCAGTTCTTC; CDR3 protein: CASRAGGLYNEQFF
D gene: TRBD2; V gene: TRBV5-1; J gene: TRBJ2-1; clone size: .; CDR3 DNA: TGCGCCAGCAGCTTGGATCTAGCGGGAGCTTCCTACAATGAGCAGTTCTTC; CDR3 protein: CASSLDLAGASYNEQFF
D gene: TRBD1; V gene: TRBV3-1; J gene: TRBJ1-6; clone size: .; CDR3 DNA: TGTGCCAGCAGTCAAGGACTCCCCGGGACAGGGGGCTCACCCCTCCACTTT; CDR3 protein: CASSQGLPGTGGSPLHF
D gene: .; V gene: TRBV12-3/TRBV12-4; J gene: TRBJ1-1; clone size: .; CDR3 DNA: TGTGCCAGCAGCAAAGGCTCGGGCACTGAAGCTTTCTTT; CDR3 protein: CASSKGSGTEAFF
D gene: .; V gene: TRBV11-2; J gene: TRBJ2-7; clone size: few; CDR3 DNA: TGTGCCAGCAGCTCAGCCTACGAGCAGTACTTC; CDR3 protein: CASSSAYEQYF
D gene: .; V gene: TRBV7-2; J gene: TRBJ1-1; clone size: .; CDR3 DNA: TGTGCCAGCAGCTTGGGCGAGGGGGAAGCTTTCTTT; CDR3 protein: CASSLGEGEAFF
D gene: .; V gene: TRBV3-1; J gene: TRBJ2-1; clone size: .; CDR3 DNA: TGTGCCAGCAGCCGGGGACATTGGAATGAGCAGTTCTTC; CDR3 protein: CASSRGHWNEQFF
D gene: TRBD1; V gene: TRBV5-1; J gene: TRBJ2-2; clone size: .; CDR3 DNA: TGCGCCAGCAGCTTGGGGGCCGGGACAGGGGATTCCGGGGAGCTGTTTTTT; CDR3 protein: CASSLGAGTGDSGELFF
D gene: TRBD1; V gene: TRBV27; J gene: TRBJ2-3; clone size: .; CDR3 DNA: TGTGCCAGCAGTTTGGGGACAGCAGTCACAGATACGCAGTATTTT; CDR3 protein: CASSLGTAVTDTQYF
D gene: .; V gene: TRBV7-8; J gene: TRBJ2-1; clone size: .; CDR3 DNA: TGTGCCAGCAGCCTTATACAGGGTTTGGCGACCAATGAGCAGTTCTTC; CDR3 protein: CASSLIQGLATNEQFF
D gene: .; V gene: TRBV6-5; J gene: TRBJ2-7; clone size: .; CDR3 DNA: TGTGCCAGCCGAGGGACGGCGTTATACGAGCAGTACTTC; CDR3 protein: CASRGTALYEQYF
D gene: .; V gene: TRBV30; J gene: TRBJ1-5; clone size: .; CDR3 DNA: TGTGCCTGGAGGGGTCCCGGACAGAATCAGCCCCAGCATTTT; CDR3 protein: CAWRGPGQNQPQHF
D gene: .; V gene: TRBV13; J gene: TRBJ1-1; clone size: .; CDR3 DNA: TGTGCCAGCAGCTTAGGGATTTTGAACACTGAAGCTTTCTTT; CDR3 protein: CASSLGILNTEAFF
D gene: TRBD1; V gene: TRBV3-1; J gene: TRBJ1-1; clone size: .; CDR3 DNA: TGTGCCAGCAGCCAATTACAGGGGGTGAACACTGAAGCTTTCTTT; CDR3 protein: CASSQLQGVNTEAFF
D gene: .; V gene: TRBV30; J gene: TRBJ2-7; clone size: .; CDR3 DNA: TGTGCCTGGAACCGACCCAACTCCTACGAGCAGTACTTC; CDR3 protein: CAWNRPNSYEQYF
D gene: TRBD1; V gene: TRBV29-1; J gene: TRBJ1-1; clone size: .; CDR3 DNA: TGCAGCGTTGGCATGGGACAGGGGTCCGAAGCTTTCTTT; CDR3 protein: CSVGMGQGSEAFF
D gene: .; V gene: TRBV27; J gene: TRBJ1-4; clone size: .; CDR3 DNA: TGTGCCAGCAGTTTATTCCTTTCCGGGACGGAACTGTTTTTT; CDR3 protein: CASSLFLSGTELFF
D gene: TRBD1; V gene: TRBV6-5; J gene: TRBJ1-1; clone size: .; CDR3 DNA: TGTGCCAGCAGTTTAAGTCCGGGACAGGGAACTGAAGCTTTCTTT; CDR3 protein: CASSLSPGQGTEAFF
D gene: .; V gene: TRBV6-2/TRBV6-3; J gene: TRBJ2-1; clone size: .; CDR3 DNA: TGTGCCAGCAGTTATCTCGATGAGCAGTTCTTC; CDR3 protein: CASSYLDEQFF
D gene: .; V gene: TRBV27; J gene: TRBJ1-5; clone size: few; CDR3 DNA: TGTGCCAGCAGTCCTGGGACTGTCAATCAGCCCCAGCATTTT; CDR3 protein: CASSPGTVNQPQHF
D gene: .; V gene: TRBV7-3; J gene: TRBJ1-1; clone size: .; CDR3 DNA: TGTGCCAGCAGCCCCTCAGTGAACACTGAAGCTTTCTTT; CDR3 protein: CASSPSVNTEAFF
D gene: TRBD2; V gene: TRBV12-5; J gene: TRBJ2-3; clone size: .; CDR3 DNA: TGTGCTAGTGGTTTGCTGCCTAGCGGGAGTAACCCTCGATCCACAGATACGCAGTATTTT; CDR3 protein: CASGLLPSGSNPRSTDTQYF
D gene: .; V gene: TRBV7-7; J gene: TRBJ2-1; clone size: few; CDR3 DNA: TGTGCCAGCAGCCCAGGGGGGAATGAGCAGTTCTTC; CDR3 protein: CASSPGGNEQFF
D gene: .; V gene: TRBV20-1; J gene: TRBJ1-1; clone size: .; CDR3 DNA: TGCAGTGCTAGAGATCCGCGGGGGGCCGGCACTGAAGCTTTCTTT; CDR3 protein: CSARDPRGAGTEAFF
D gene: TRBD2; V gene: TRBV20-1; J gene: TRBJ2-1; clone size: .; CDR3 DNA: TGCAGTGCTAGATGGACTAGCGGGCTCAATGAGCAGTTCTTC; CDR3 protein: CSARWTSGLNEQFF
D gene: .; V gene: TRBV6-5; J gene: TRBJ2-7; clone size: .; CDR3 DNA: TGTGCCAGCAGTCCGGGACGGACCCGCTACGAGCAGTACTTC; CDR3 protein: CASSPGRTRYEQYF
D gene: .; V gene: TRBV29-1; J gene: TRBJ2-5; clone size: .; CDR3 DNA: TGCAGCGTTCTTCCGGAACAGACCCAGTACTTC; CDR3 protein: CSVLPEQTQYF
D gene: .; V gene: TRBV12-3/TRBV12-4; J gene: TRBJ2-7; clone size: .; CDR3 DNA: TGTGCCAGCAGTTTACGGCAGGTCTCCTACGAGCAGTACTTC; CDR3 protein: CASSLRQVSYEQYF
D gene: TRBD2; V gene: TRBV5-5; J gene: TRBJ2-5; clone size: .; CDR3 DNA: TGTGCCAGCAGCATGGCTAGCGGGGGGACCCAAGAGACCCAGTACTTC; CDR3 protein: CASSMASGGTQETQYF
D gene: TRBD1; V gene: TRBV6-2/TRBV6-3; J gene: TRBJ2-3; clone size: .; CDR3 DNA: TGTGCCAGCAGTACCCGGGACAGGGGATATGCAGATACGCAGTATTTT; CDR3 protein: CASSTRDRGYADTQYF
D gene: .; V gene: TRBV5-1; J gene: TRBJ1-2; clone size: .; CDR3 DNA: TGCGCCAGCAGCTTTACGGCCGACAGTCTTTTTAACTATGGCTACACCTTC; CDR3 protein: CASSFTADSLFNYGYTF
D gene: .; V gene: TRBV2; J gene: TRBJ2-6; clone size: .; CDR3 DNA: TGTGCCAGCAGTGAGTCGGTAGCAGGAGCCAACGTCCTGACTTTC; CDR3 protein: CASSESVAGANVLTF
D gene: .; V gene: TRBV29-1; J gene: TRBJ2-1; clone size: .; CDR3 DNA: TGCAGCGTTGATTTTTCCATCCATAGTAGCTCCTACAATGAGCAGTTCTTC; CDR3 protein: CSVDFSIHSSSYNEQFF
D gene: .; V gene: TRBV19; J gene: TRBJ1-6; clone size: .; CDR3 DNA: TGTGCCAGTAGTACCGACAGAAGCAGCTCCTATAATTCACCCCTCCACTTT; CDR3 protein: CASSTDRSSSYNSPLHF
D gene: .; V gene: TRBV27; J gene: TRBJ2-2; clone size: .; CDR3 DNA: TGTGCCAGCAGTTTATTTTTCCAAGGGACGGGAAATGCGAACACCGGGGAGCTGTTTTTT; CDR3 protein: CASSLFFQGTGNANTGELFF
D gene: TRBD1; V gene: TRBV7-9; J gene: TRBJ2-3; clone size: .; CDR3 DNA: TGTGCCAGCAGCTTCGGACAGGGCCGCACAGATACGCAGTATTTT; CDR3 protein: CASSFGQGRTDTQYF
D gene: .; V gene: TRBV29-1; J gene: TRBJ2-5; clone size: .; CDR3 DNA: TGCAGCGTTCGGGCAGGGCAAGAGACCCAGTACTTC; CDR3 protein: CSVRAGQETQYF
D gene: TRBD1; V gene: TRBV5-1; J gene: TRBJ2-7; clone size: .; CDR3 DNA: TGCGCCAGCAGCTTGGAACAGGGGGCTAGGGAGCAGTACTTC; CDR3 protein: CASSLEQGAREQYF
D gene: TRBD2; V gene: TRBV10-3; J gene: TRBJ2-1; clone size: .; CDR3 DNA: TGTGCCATCAGTGCGCTCGTCCAGCGGGAGGAGTATGAGCAGTTCTTC; CDR3 protein: CAISALVQREEYEQFF
D gene: .; V gene: TRBV2; J gene: TRBJ2-7; clone size: .; CDR3 DNA: TGTGCCAGCGGCGAGGGTTCCTACGAGCAGTACTTC; CDR3 protein: CASGEGSYEQYF
D gene: .; V gene: TRBV2; J gene: TRBJ2-5; clone size: .; CDR3 DNA: TGTGCCAGCAGTGAAATAGGGGCGATACAAGAGACCCAGTACTTC; CDR3 protein: CASSEIGAIQETQYF